The clone carrying this TCR beta chain was counted at least ten times. Its antigen is as yet unknown. This specimen comes from a study of response to subunit inactivated influenza vaccine. TCRdb re-derived calls from the RT-PCR reads in MiXCR, one entry per CDR3 protein. The data show 490,000 or so distinct CDR3 sequences, 6.5% to 8% seen once. Study observations and caveats: The authors suggested that few new T cells are recruited per seasonal influenza vaccination.

Per the germline V gene, CDR1 is MNHEY and CDR2 is SMNVEV (reference sequence). Trimming stripped 1 base from V and 5 bases from J, with 15 bases between. The CDR3 consists of 15 residues. The V gene is TRBV27, the J gene TRBJ2-7; D is perhaps TRBD1 (7 bases). The sequenced sample was PBMCs from blood, obtained 23 months after vaccination. This TCR derives from a man between 50 and 70 years old who received an inactivated influenza vaccine. The CDR3, as DNA: TGTGCCAGCAGTTTATGGAGGGGGCAATCAGACGAGCAGTACTTC. It translates to CASSLWRGQSDEQYF.